Listed below are T cell receptor beta chains from one sample, sequenced in a study of human thymus T cells. This table comes from immunoSEQ multiplex PCR, and its TCRdb copy is limited to in-frame clones, with some not included. Of more than 50,000 clones listed, around 94% were seen once; the top ten hold roughly 5.7%. Sequencing used blood. These TCRs come from a boy in the first two years of life with a congenital heart defect but otherwise immunologically healthy. The CDR3 runs from the conserved cysteine through the conserved F or W. A D gene is named only where the DNA matches it firmly. The size of a clone is reported for some rows only, either as once, few or many, or as a class for expanded clones.

clone_size	v_call	j_call	d_call	cdr3_aa	cdr3_nt
-	TRBV5-1	TRBJ2-7	TRBD2	CASSRTSGEPSYEQYF	TGCGCCAGCAGCCGGACTAGCGGGGAACCTTCCTACGAGCAGTACTTC
-	TRBV19	TRBJ1-3	TRBD1	CASSARDSGNTIYF	TGTGCCAGTAGTGCCCGGGACAGCGGGAACACCATATATTTT
-	TRBV30	TRBJ1-1	-	CAWSVHQTEAFF	TGTGCCTGGAGTGTACATCAGACTGAAGCTTTCTTT
-	TRBV19	TRBJ2-2	-	CASSVLKGDTGELFF	TGTGCCAGTAGTGTCTTAAAAGGGGACACCGGGGAGCTGTTTTTT
-	TRBV9	TRBJ2-1	TRBD2	CASSPSGAPEQFF	TGTGCCAGCAGCCCAAGCGGGGCTCCGGAGCAGTTCTTC
few	TRBV28	TRBJ1-5	-	CASRPFAGAQHF	TGTGCCAGCAGACCCTTTGCAGGGGCCCAGCATTTT
-	TRBV5-4	TRBJ1-1	-	CASSLDRVNTEAFF	TGTGCCAGCAGCTTGGACAGGGTGAACACTGAAGCTTTCTTT
-	TRBV5-5	TRBJ1-1	-	CASSPGLDRLNTEAFF	TGTGCCAGCAGCCCTGGACTGGACAGACTGAACACTGAAGCTTTCTTT
-	TRBV6-6	TRBJ2-6	-	CASNRGGANVLTF	TGTGCCAGCAATAGGGGTGGGGCCAACGTCCTGACTTTC
-	TRBV5-1	TRBJ1-5	TRBD1	CASSSGTGGNQPQHF	TGCGCCAGCAGCTCAGGGACAGGGGGCAATCAGCCCCAGCATTTT
-	TRBV2	TRBJ2-1	TRBD1	CASPIYRGAYNEQFF	TGTGCCAGTCCCATATACAGGGGAGCCTACAATGAGCAGTTCTTC
-	TRBV4-2	TRBJ2-7	TRBD2	CASSQEPLAEVYEQYF	TGTGCCAGCAGCCAAGAGCCCCTAGCGGAAGTCTACGAGCAGTACTTC
-	TRBV5-4	TRBJ2-1	TRBD2	CASSSNSWTRGNEQFF	TGTGCCAGCAGCTCGAACTCCTGGACTAGAGGCAATGAGCAGTTCTTC
-	TRBV5-4	TRBJ2-7	-	CASSFKGGNYEQYF	TGTGCCAGCAGCTTTAAGGGGGGCAATTACGAGCAGTACTTC
-	TRBV27	TRBJ1-5	-	CASSDSSNQPQHF	TGTGCCAGCAGTGACAGTAGCAATCAGCCCCAGCATTTT
once	TRBV3-2	TRBJ1-1	-	CARGTGAFF	TGTGCCAGAGGGACAGGAGCTTTCTTT
-	TRBV6-5	TRBJ2-2	-	CASSYPSGGYTGELFF	TGTGCCAGCAGTTATCCTTCCGGGGGTTACACCGGGGAGCTGTTTTTT
-	TRBV7-2	TRBJ2-7	TRBD1	CASSLARGLSYEQYF	TGTGCCAGCAGCTTAGCGAGGGGGCTCTCCTACGAGCAGTACTTC
-	TRBV5-1	TRBJ2-5	-	CASSVGTYQETQYF	TGCGCCAGCAGCGTGGGGACGTACCAAGAGACCCAGTACTTC
-	TRBV5-4	TRBJ2-7	TRBD1	CASSPGQGTTYEQYF	TGTGCCAGCAGCCCGGGACAGGGAACTACCTACGAGCAGTACTTC
-	TRBV6-5	TRBJ2-5	-	CASSYAQGRETQYF	TGTGCCAGCAGTTACGCACAGGGTCGAGAGACCCAGTACTTC
-	TRBV7-2	TRBJ1-1	-	CASSLAHPRRGTEAFF	TGTGCCAGCAGCTTAGCGCACCCTCGAAGGGGCACTGAAGCTTTCTTT
-	TRBV4-3	TRBJ1-1	-	CASSYEGTEAFF	TGCGCCAGCAGCTACGAGGGCACTGAAGCTTTCTTT
-	TRBV28	TRBJ1-3	TRBD1	CASSSGQVGNTIYF	TGTGCCAGCAGTTCCGGACAGGTTGGAAACACCATATATTTT
-	TRBV2	TRBJ2-5	-	CASTAGQLNTQYF	TGTGCCAGCACCGCGGGACAGCTAAACACCCAGTACTTC
-	TRBV5-1	TRBJ2-1	TRBD1	CASSQVAGQGADEQFF	TGCGCCAGCAGCCAGGTGGCGGGACAGGGGGCCGATGAGCAGTTCTTC
-	TRBV19	TRBJ2-5	TRBD2	CASSIGQRGLQETQYF	TGTGCCAGTAGTATAGGCCAGCGGGGGCTCCAAGAGACCCAGTACTTC
-	TRBV4-2	TRBJ2-3	-	CASSQDRDHTTDTQYF	TGTGCCAGCAGCCAAGATAGGGACCACACCACAGATACGCAGTATTTT
-	TRBV7-9	TRBJ2-1	-	CASSLVSGLGYNEQFF	TGTGCCAGCAGCTTAGTTAGCGGATTGGGGTACAATGAGCAGTTCTTC
-	TRBV2	TRBJ2-3	-	CASSDLSALTDTQYF	TGTGCCAGCAGTGATCTCAGTGCCCTCACAGATACGCAGTATTTT
-	TRBV4-3	TRBJ2-5	-	CASSQDRVQETQYF	TGCGCCAGCAGCCAAGACAGGGTCCAAGAGACCCAGTACTTC